Following are 9 T cell receptor beta chains from one sample sequenced in a study of memory CD4+ T cells and cytomegalovirus serostatus. The sort gate was single viable CD3+CD4+CD8-CD45RO+ cells for memory CD4+ T cells. Sequenced by immunoSEQ multiplex PCR; TCRdb stores in-frame clones only, minus some. Of tens of thousands of clones listed, 70% to 85% were seen once; the top ten hold 0.82%. Sequenced: memory CD4+ T cells from blood. The receptors were gathered from an adult in good health and CMV-seronegative.

The gene calls are TRBV30 and TRBJ2-1; D ambiguous. Trimming took 2 bases from V and 5 from J, leaving 7 bases between them. Germline V CDR1 and CDR2: GTSNPN, SVGIG (reference sequence). The CDR3 is 12 residues long. The CDR3: CAWSSTHNEQFF. CDR3 nucleotide sequence: TGTGCCTGGAGTTCCACTCACAATGAGCAGTTCTTC.

A single count supports this clone. The chain has TRBV18 and TRBJ2-2; the D is unclear. Trimming pared 0 bases from V and 4 bases from J, leaving 6 bases between. The CDR3 spans 14 residues. CDR1 and CDR2 from the germline V gene are KGHSH and LQKENI. The CDR3 DNA sequence: TGTGCCAGCTCACCACCCACGGGCACCGGGGAGCTGTTTTTT. It yields the protein CASSPPTGTGELFF.

The chain has TRBV7-8 and TRBJ1-1; D possibly corresponds to TRBD1 (6 bases). V was cut by 5 bases and J by 1 base, with 11 bases left in between. Germline CDR1 and CDR2: SGHVS and FQNEAQ. The CDR3 consists of 14 residues. Here the CDR3 reads CASSPGGRNTEAFF. The CDR3 DNA is TGTGCCAGCAGCCCTGGGGGGCGGAACACTGAAGCTTTCTTT.

This clone was counted only a few times. The gene calls are TRBV18 and TRBJ1-1, with D hard to call. The CDR3 is 13 amino acids. V lost 8 bases and J 10 bases, leaving 20 bases between the germline ends. From germline, CDR1 is KGHSH and CDR2 LQKENI. The CDR3 nucleotides are TGTGCCAGCACTACAGCTGCAACCGGAAGAGCTTTCTTT. As protein: CASTTAATGRAFF.

This clone is a singleton in its sample. This chain uses TRBV2 with TRBJ1-2; weak D call: TRBD1 (6 bases). Between the trimmed V and J ends, which lost 4 bases and 3 bases, there was a span of 9 bases. Germline CDR1 reads SNHLY; CDR2 reads FYNNEI. The length of the CDR3 is 13 residues. CDR3 residues: CASSAGEHYGYTF. The CDR3 DNA is TGTGCCAGCAGTGCAGGGGAGCACTATGGCTACACCTTC.

CDR3 coding DNA: TGTGCCAGTAGTATGGTCCTTGGGGAAGCTTTCTTT. This sequence encodes CASSMVLGEAFF. The V and J genes are TRBV19 and TRBJ1-1; D is unresolved. V was shortened by 3 bases and J by 8 bases, with 10 bases between the two germline ends. CDR3 length: 12 amino acids. Germline V gene sequence: CDR1 LNHDA, CDR2 SQIVND (reference sequence).

The chain uses TRBV19 and TRBJ2-2; 7 bases fit TRBD1. The J segment lost 3 bases and the V segment lost 3 bases, leaving 13 bases of the junction unmatched. Germline V CDR1 and CDR2: LNHDA, SQIVND (reference sequence). The CDR3 totals 18 residues. The CDR3 sequence: CASSIRPHYRGDTGELFF. CDR3 DNA sequence: TGTGCCAGTAGTATTCGGCCACATTACAGGGGTGACACCGGGGAGCTGTTTTTT.

V and J are TRBV23-1 and TRBJ2-3, with 11 bases identical to TRBD2. TRBV23-1 has ORF status, its function being uncertain. V dropped 4 bases and J dropped 1; count of bases not matched to a gene: 10. There are 18 residues in the CDR3. CDR3 coding DNA: TGCGCCAGCAGTCGAAGTAGCGGGGGGGCAGTTGGCACAGATACGCAGTATTTT. Protein product: CASSRSSGGAVGTDTQYF.

V usage is TRBV5-6 and J usage is TRBJ2-3; 8 bases fit TRBD2. This CDR3 is 15 amino acids long. Germline values: CDR1 SGHDT, CDR2 YYEEEE. V shed 0 bases, J shed 6 bases, and the junction held 6 bases outside the gene matches. CDR3 region: CASSLVFSGVDTQYF. The CDR3 bases are TGTGCCAGCAGCTTGGTCTTTAGCGGGGTCGATACGCAGTATTTT. Using reference TRBV5-6 and TRBJ2-3 for the parts outside the CDR3, the full variable domain is DAGVTQSPTHLIKTRGQQVTLRCSPKSGHDTVSWYQQALGQGPQFIFQYYEEEERQRGNFPDRFSGHQFPNYSSELNVNALLLGDSALYLCASSLVFSGVDTQYFGPGTRLTVL.